This record concerns one T cell receptor beta chain sequence. What it recognizes is unknown. Cells sorted by CD45RO/CCR7/CD25/CD127/CD95/CD27 comprised CD4+ naive, central memory, regulatory and stem cell-like memory cells. Populations obtained by sorting all exceeded 95% purity. The sequenced template was cDNA made from the entire isolated RNA. Only in-frame clones appear in the TCRdb table, and some are missing; sequencing was by immunoSEQ multiplex PCR. The table records around 430,000 clones, approximately 30% of them present only once. CDR1 is SGHTA and CDR2 is FQGTGA in the germline V gene. The V and J ends lost 5 bases and 2 bases respectively, with 11 bases between them. The CDR3 is 14 amino acids. This sample was taken from a study of beta chain features in type 1 diabetes. Study-wide results and caveats: Patients showed naive, central memory and Treg TCRB repertoires that appeared more similar than those of healthy donors.

The sequenced sample consisted of naive CD4+ T cells from blood. This clonotype was obtained from a man between 18 and 29 years old in good health. This sequence joins TRBV7-3 and TRBJ2-3; the D gene is possibly TRBD2 (5 bases). CDR3 DNA: TGTGCCAGCAGCCGGGATTCTCTCACAGATACGCAGTATTTT. Encoded protein: CASSRDSLTDTQYF.